The 32 T cell receptor beta chains reported below all come from one sample, sequenced in a study of technical replicates of blood from a handful of donors. Some clones are missing from TCRdb's copy, which holds only in-frame ones; the method was immunoSEQ multiplex PCR. This sample has 55,000 to 75,000 clones, with just under 95% found just once. The sequenced sample consisted of PBMCs. The receptors were gathered from a human donor in good health. Some clones in this sample may be carry-over from other donors' samples.

This chain links TRBV11-2 with TRBJ2-5, with TRBD2 matching over 12 bases. The V segment lost 1 base and the J segment 5 bases; nucleotides outside the gene matches: 5. This CDR3 is 16 amino acids long. Germline V gene lookup returns CDR1 SGHAT and CDR2 FQNNGV. The CDR3 bases are TGTGCCAGCAGCTTAGGACTAGCGGGAGTAGGGGAGACCCAGTACTTC. Its protein is CASSLGLAGVGETQYF.

This clone appeared once. V is TRBV4-3 and J is TRBJ2-2; D is unresolved. This CDR3 has 15 amino acids. Germline V gene sequence: CDR1 LGHNA, CDR2 YSLEER. The V end lost 1 base, the J end lost 1 base, and 7 bases lay between the germline ends. This CDR3 is CASSQVTLNTGELFF. Here the CDR3 DNA reads TGCGCCAGCAGCCAAGTAACATTGAACACCGGGGAGCTGTTTTTT.

CDR3 sequence reads: CSSGLSYNEQFF. CDR3 coding DNA: TGCAGCTCAGGCCTGTCCTACAATGAGCAGTTCTTC. This rearrangement joins TRBV29-1 to TRBJ2-1; D is undetermined. The CDR3 consists of 12 residues. From germline, CDR1 is SQVTM and CDR2 ANQGSEA. V lost 8 bases and J lost 1, with 9 bases in between.

This chain links TRBV25-1 with TRBJ1-2, with 9 bases lining up with TRBD1. Germline CDR1 reads MGHDK; CDR2 reads SYGVNS. This CDR3 contains 14 residues. V lost 4 bases and J lost 4; bases outside the gene matches: 4. CDR3 sequence reads: CASSAQGAGYGYTF. In DNA form, the CDR3 reads TGTGCCAGCAGTGCACAGGGGGCTGGCTATGGCTACACCTTC.

This chain links TRBV7-3 with TRBJ2-5, with 7 bases matching TRBD1. From germline, CDR1 is SGHTA and CDR2 FQGTGA. The trim removed 3 bases at V and 4 bases at J, leaving 5 bases unmatched. The CDR3 contains 14 residues. The CDR3 is CASSLAGGGETQYF. The CDR3 DNA reads TGTGCCAGCAGCTTGGCAGGGGGTGGAGAGACCCAGTACTTC.

In this sample, this clone turned up once. CDR3 amino acids: CASSKDGGRETQYF. The CDR3 region has the DNA TGTGCCAGCAGCAAAGACGGGGGAAGAGAGACCCAGTACTTC. The chain combines TRBV7-7 with TRBJ2-5, with a possible D match to TRBD2 (6 bases). The CDR3 spans 14 residues. Germline CDR1 is SSHAT and CDR2 is FNYEAQ (reference sequence). V was cut by 5 bases and J by 4 bases, with 14 bases left in between.

The V and J genes are TRBV4-3 and TRBJ2-1, with TRBD2 matching 9 bases. The ends lost 0 bases at V and 8 bases at J; junction bases unmatched: 11. CDR1 is LGHNA and CDR2 is YSLEER in the germline V gene. The CDR3 loop spans 17 amino acids. The CDR3 protein is CASSQDRGAGGLYEQFF. The CDR3 nucleotides read TGCGCCAGCAGCCAAGATAGAGGAGCGGGAGGACTCTATGAGCAGTTCTTC.

The chain carries TRBV6-1 and TRBJ2-7; TRBD1 agrees at 10 bases. CDR1 is MNHNS and CDR2 is SASEGT in the germline V gene. The CDR3 is made up of 13 amino acids. In DNA form, the CDR3 reads TGTGCTACAAATGACAGGGGGCGTTACGAGCAGTACTTC. This sequence encodes CATNDRGRYEQYF.

The genes are TRBV5-1 and TRBJ1-1; D not certain. Trimming stripped 3 bases from V and 0 bases from J, with 9 bases between. CDR1 is SGHRS and CDR2 is YFSETQ in the germline V gene. This CDR3 region has 14 residues. CDR3 DNA: TGCGCCAGCAGCTCCCTGTCGGTGAACACTGAAGCTTTCTTT. Its protein product is CASSSLSVNTEAFF. Full variable domain (remainder filled in from reference TRBV5-1 and TRBJ1-1): KAGVTQTPRYLIKTRGQQVTLSCSPISGHRSVSWYQQTPGQGLQFLFEYFSETQRNKGNFPGRFSGRQFSNSRSEMNVSTLELGDSALYLCASSSLSVNTEAFFGQGTRLTVV.

CDR3 sequence reads: CASSRGTVQETQYF. The CDR3 nucleotides are TGCGCCAGCAGCAGGGGAACTGTCCAAGAGACCCAGTACTTC. V and J are TRBV5-1 and TRBJ2-5; tentatively, D is TRBD1 (5 bases). Germline V gene data show CDR1 as SGHRS and CDR2 as YFSETQ. This CDR3 contains 14 residues. Trimming took off 4 bases at V and 1 base at J, with 11 bases between the two ends.

This chain joins TRBV11-2 and TRBJ2-5, with 7 positions matching TRBD2. Trimming removed 5 bases from V and 2 bases from J; junction bases left unmatched: 17. Germline V gene data show CDR1 as SGHAT and CDR2 as FQNNGV. The length of the CDR3 is 18 residues. This CDR3 reads CASSAIPPLAEFQETQYF. In DNA, the CDR3 is TGTGCCAGCAGCGCAATACCCCCCCTAGCGGAGTTTCAAGAGACCCAGTACTTC.

The chain has TRBV5-4 and TRBJ2-5; 14 positions agree with TRBD2. Germline assignment: CDR1 SGHNT and CDR2 YYREEE (reference sequence). The trim removed 5 bases at V and 5 bases at J, leaving 5 bases unmatched. The CDR3 runs 15 residues. DNA for the CDR3: TGTGCCAGCAGGCGGACTAGCGGGGGGCCGGAGACCCAGTACTTC. It translates to CASRRTSGGPETQYF.

DNA of the CDR3: TGTGCCAGCAGCGTTCAGACAGGGACTGAAGCTTTCTTT. It yields the protein CASSVQTGTEAFF. The chain combines TRBV7-7 with TRBJ1-1, with 7 bases that match TRBD1. The germline V gene encodes CDR1 SSHAT and CDR2 FNYEAQ (reference sequence). The length of the CDR3 is 13 residues. The trim removed 5 bases at V and 5 bases at J, leaving 5 bases unmatched.

The V gene is TRBV5-6, the J gene TRBJ2-3; 10 nucleotides match TRBD1. The germline V gene has CDR1 SGHDT and CDR2 YYEEEE. This CDR3 comprises 15 residues. Trimming took 4 bases from V and 5 from J; bases not matched to a gene: 7. CDR3 DNA: TGTGCCAGCAGCCTCCGACAGGGGGCGGGAGATACGCAGTATTTT. Its protein product is CASSLRQGAGDTQYF.

The CDR3 DNA is TGTGCCAGTAGTATAGACGTGGGACAGTACCCCCAGCATTTT. It encodes CASSIDVGQYPQHF. The genes are TRBV19 and TRBJ1-5; 7 positions match TRBD1. The V segment lost 0 bases and the J segment 10 bases; nucleotides outside the gene matches: 6. Germline loops: CDR1 LNHDA, CDR2 SQIVND (reference sequence). CDR3 length: 14 residues.

The V and J genes are TRBV21-1 and TRBJ2-7; the D call TRBD1 from the table was never checked on the DNA. TRBV21-1 is a pseudogene locus. CDR3 length: 15 residues. Here the CDR3 reads CASKWQKSGHYEQYF. In nucleotides, the CDR3 is TGTGCCAGCAAGTGGCAAAAGTCAGGACACTACGAGCAGTACTTC.

V gene TRBV9 combines with J gene TRBJ2-1; a possible D gene is TRBD2 (5 bases). CDR3 length: 13 amino acids. CDR1 and CDR2 from the germline V gene are SGDLS and YYNGEE. V lost 0 bases and J lost 5, with 6 bases in between. In DNA, the CDR3 is TGTGCCAGCAGCGTAGGACTAAACAATGAGCAGTTCTTC. It yields the protein CASSVGLNNEQFF.

The chain couples TRBV19 to TRBJ2-1; tentatively, D is TRBD2 (5 bases). The CDR3 has 15 residues. CDR1 and CDR2 from the germline V gene are LNHDA and SQIVND (reference sequence). Between the trimmed V and J ends, which lost 4 bases and 0 bases, there was a span of 10 bases. The DNA for the CDR3 is TGTGCCAGTAGTACGGGGTATAGCTCCTACAATGAGCAGTTCTTC. Its translation is CASSTGYSSYNEQFF.

The chain has TRBV5-1 and TRBJ1-6; 7 bases line up with TRBD1. CDR3 length: 14 residues. Trimming removed 1 base from V and 7 bases from J; junction bases left unmatched: 2. Germline CDR1 is SGHRS and CDR2 is YFSETQ. The CDR3 DNA reads as TGCGCCAGCAGCTTGCAGGGGGAGAATTCACCCCTCCACTTT. Encoded protein: CASSLQGENSPLHF.

The chain is built from TRBV19 and TRBJ2-7, with 10 bases identical to TRBD2. Germline trimming cut 7 bases from V and 6 bases from J; bases unmatched to any gene: 9. Germline CDR1 and CDR2: LNHDA and SQIVND (reference sequence). The CDR3 sequence is 14 residues long. The CDR3 sequence is CASKDQAGGLEQYF. The CDR3 coding sequence is TGTGCCAGTAAGGATCAAGCGGGAGGGCTCGAGCAGTACTTC.

The chain links TRBV27 to TRBJ2-3; TRBD1 is a possible D gene (6 bases). This CDR3 has 13 residues. V was pared by 6 bases and J by 2 bases, with 9 bases between. The germline V gene has CDR1 MNHEY and CDR2 SMNVEV (reference sequence). The CDR3 region has the DNA TGTGCCAGCAGGGGGACATACACAGATACGCAGTATTTT. It encodes CASRGTYTDTQYF.

The J gene is TRBJ1-4, the V gene TRBV4-3; the D gene is possibly TRBD1 (5 bases). Trimming shortened V by 0 bases and J by 7 bases, and 12 bases separated the two germline ends. The germline gives CDR1 LGHNA, CDR2 YSLEER. The CDR3 covers 15 residues. The CDR3 DNA sequence: TGCGCCAGCAGCCAAGACGGGGGTACCTCTGAAAAACTGTTTTTT. As protein: CASSQDGGTSEKLFF.

The chain links TRBV7-9 to TRBJ2-2, with D tentatively TRBD2 (5 bases). Per the germline V gene, CDR1 is SEHNR and CDR2 is FQNEAQ (reference sequence). V lost 2 bases to trimming and J lost 15 bases, with 13 bases between them. The CDR3 sequence is 12 residues long. The CDR3 protein is CASSLPPGNMFF. The DNA of the CDR3 is TGTGCCAGCAGCTTACCACCCGGGAACATGTTTTTT.

CDR3: CAISVDRRNSPLHF. For the CDR3, the DNA is TGTGCCATCAGTGTCGACAGGAGGAATTCACCCCTCCACTTT. The V and J genes are TRBV10-3 and TRBJ1-6, with D possibly TRBD1 on 6 matching bases. The CDR3 sequence is 14 residues long. Germline V gives CDR1 ENHRY, CDR2 SYGVKD. The V gene lost 4 bases and the J gene lost 7 bases, with 11 bases spanning the gap.

The CDR3 region is CASSPPFGGGTYEQYF. The DNA for the CDR3 is TGTGCCAGCAGCCCCCCGTTTGGCGGCGGAACTTACGAGCAGTACTTC. The chain is built from TRBV5-6 and TRBJ2-7; D unresolved. This CDR3 is built from 16 residues. Germline-derived CDR1 and CDR2 are SGHDT and YYEEEE. V was cut by 4 bases and J by 4 bases, with 21 bases left in between.

This chain joins TRBV5-1 and TRBJ2-3; TRBD2 aligns across 10 bases. Germline V gene sequence: CDR1 SGHRS, CDR2 YFSETQ. This CDR3 spans 14 amino acids. J lost 4 bases, V lost 7 bases, and 6 bases had no gene match. In DNA, the CDR3 is TGCGCCAGCCGAGCGGGGGGGCCATCAGATACGCAGTATTTT. Translation: CASRAGGPSDTQYF.

CDR3 amino acids: CASSRGDRQYNEQFF. CDR3 nucleotide sequence: TGTGCCAGCAGCCGCGGTGACAGGCAATACAATGAGCAGTTCTTC. This sequence joins TRBV11-2 and TRBJ2-1, with D possibly being TRBD1 (6 bases). Germline assignment: CDR1 SGHAT and CDR2 FQNNGV. The CDR3 sequence is 15 residues long. Trimming took off 5 bases at V and 4 bases at J, with 15 bases between the two ends.

CDR3 protein: CASSSDINQPQHF. CDR3 sequence (DNA): TGTGCCAGCAGCTCCGACATAAATCAGCCCCAGCATTTT. The chain couples TRBV7-6 to TRBJ1-5; D remains unclear. V lost 4 bases and J 4 bases, leaving 8 bases between the germline ends. The CDR3 has 13 amino acids. Germline V gene data show CDR1 as SGHVS and CDR2 as FNYEAQ.

The V call is TRBV12-5, the J call TRBJ2-2, with 9 bases aligning to TRBD2. The junction had 16 bases not matched to a gene; V was cut back by 7 bases and J by 4 bases. The CDR3 contains 18 residues. Germline CDR1 LGHNT, CDR2 FRNRAP. CDR3 residues: CASAGWVGTSPPTGELFF. In DNA form, the CDR3 reads TGTGCTAGTGCCGGTTGGGTAGGGACTAGCCCGCCCACCGGGGAGCTGTTTTTT.

The chain has TRBV9 and TRBJ1-2, with no clear D. The CDR3 is 12 residues long. The V gene lost 9 bases and the J gene lost 4 bases, with 13 bases spanning the gap. CDR1 and CDR2 (germline): SGDLS, YYNGEE. The CDR3 loop reads CATPREFYGYTF. DNA for the CDR3: TGTGCCACACCGCGGGAATTCTATGGCTACACCTTC.

The chain uses TRBV21-1 and TRBJ2-2; no check of the table's D call, TRBD2, against the DNA was made. TRBV21-1 is flagged as a pseudogene. The CDR3 has 13 residues. The CDR3 spells CASSTSPAGELFF. CDR3 coding DNA: TGTGCCAGCAGCACCTCCCCGGCCGGGGAGCTGTTTTTT.

This clone came up once. V gene TRBV7-9 combines with J gene TRBJ2-5; D ambiguous. V was shortened by 3 bases and J by 1 base, with 9 bases between the two germline ends. Germline V gene data show CDR1 as SEHNR and CDR2 as FQNEAQ (reference sequence). The CDR3 consists of 14 residues. As DNA, the CDR3 is TGTGCCAGCAGCTTTAGGAGCGTCCAAGAGACCCAGTACTTC. Translated, it gives CASSFRSVQETQYF.